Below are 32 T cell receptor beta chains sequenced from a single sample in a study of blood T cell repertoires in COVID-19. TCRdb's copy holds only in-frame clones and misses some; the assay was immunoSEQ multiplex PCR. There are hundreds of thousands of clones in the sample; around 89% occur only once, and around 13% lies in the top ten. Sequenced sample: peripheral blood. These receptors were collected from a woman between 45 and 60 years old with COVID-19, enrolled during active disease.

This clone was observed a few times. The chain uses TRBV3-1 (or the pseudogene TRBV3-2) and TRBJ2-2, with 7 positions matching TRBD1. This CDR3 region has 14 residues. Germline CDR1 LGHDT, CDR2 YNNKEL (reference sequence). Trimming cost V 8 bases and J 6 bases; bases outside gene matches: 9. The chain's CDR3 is CASATGQDAGELFF. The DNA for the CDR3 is TGTGCCAGCGCCACAGGACAGGACGCCGGGGAGCTGTTTTTT.

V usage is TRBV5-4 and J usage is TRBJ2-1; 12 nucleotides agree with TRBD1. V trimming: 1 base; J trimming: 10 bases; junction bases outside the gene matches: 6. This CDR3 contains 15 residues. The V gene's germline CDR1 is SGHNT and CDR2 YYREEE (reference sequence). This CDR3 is CASSLLGQGAREQFF. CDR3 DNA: TGTGCCAGCAGCTTGTTGGGACAGGGGGCACGGGAGCAGTTCTTC.

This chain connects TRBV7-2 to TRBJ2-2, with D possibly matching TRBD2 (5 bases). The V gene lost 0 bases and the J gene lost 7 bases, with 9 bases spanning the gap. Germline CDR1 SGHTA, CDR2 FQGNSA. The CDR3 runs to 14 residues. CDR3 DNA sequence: TGTGCCAGCAGCTTAGCGGCCGGGGTCGGGGAGCTGTTTTTT. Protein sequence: CASSLAAGVGELFF.

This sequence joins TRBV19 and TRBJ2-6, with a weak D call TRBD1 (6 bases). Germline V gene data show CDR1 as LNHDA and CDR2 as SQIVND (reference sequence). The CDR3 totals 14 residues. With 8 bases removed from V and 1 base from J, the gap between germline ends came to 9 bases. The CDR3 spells CASDTGSGANVLTF. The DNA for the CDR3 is TGTGCCAGTGATACAGGGTCTGGGGCCAACGTCCTGACTTTC. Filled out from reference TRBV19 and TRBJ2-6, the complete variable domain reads DGGITQSPKYLFRKEGQNVTLSCEQNLNHDAMYWYRQDPGQGLRLIYYSQIVNDFQKGDIAEGYSVSREKKESFPLTVTSAQKNPTAFYLCASDTGSGANVLTFGAGSRLTVL.

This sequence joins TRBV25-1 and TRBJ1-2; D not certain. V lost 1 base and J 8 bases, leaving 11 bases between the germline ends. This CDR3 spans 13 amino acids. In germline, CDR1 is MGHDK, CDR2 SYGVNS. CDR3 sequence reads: CASSELPGNGYTF. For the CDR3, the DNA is TGTGCCAGCAGTGAATTACCGGGGAACGGCTACACCTTC.

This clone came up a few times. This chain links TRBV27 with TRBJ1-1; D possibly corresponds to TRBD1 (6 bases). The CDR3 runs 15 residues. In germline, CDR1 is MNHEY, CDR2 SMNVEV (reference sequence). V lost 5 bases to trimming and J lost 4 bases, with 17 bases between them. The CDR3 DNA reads TGTGCCAGCAGTCAGCAGGGGCTGGGGCGCACTGAAGCTTTCTTT. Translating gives CASSQQGLGRTEAFF.

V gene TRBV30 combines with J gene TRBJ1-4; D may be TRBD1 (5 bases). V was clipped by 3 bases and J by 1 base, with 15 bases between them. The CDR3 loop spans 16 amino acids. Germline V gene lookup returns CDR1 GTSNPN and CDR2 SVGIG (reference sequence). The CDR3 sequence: CAWRSGNGVTNEKLFF. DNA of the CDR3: TGTGCCTGGAGATCAGGGAATGGTGTAACTAATGAAAAACTGTTTTTT. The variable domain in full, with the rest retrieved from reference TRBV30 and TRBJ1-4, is SQTIHQWPATLVQPVGSPLSLECTVEGTSNPNLYWYRQAAGRGLQLLFYSVGIGQISSEVPQNLSASRPQDRQFILSSKKLLLSDSGFYLCAWRSGNGVTNEKLFFGSGTQLSVL.

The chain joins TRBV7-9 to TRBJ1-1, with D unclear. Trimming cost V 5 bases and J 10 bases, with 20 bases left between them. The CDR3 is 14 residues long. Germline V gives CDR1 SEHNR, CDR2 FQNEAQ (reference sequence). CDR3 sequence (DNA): TGTGCCAGCAGCGCTGTGAACCCAGGTGTTGGAGCTTTCTTT. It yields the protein CASSAVNPGVGAFF.

CDR3 coding DNA: TGTGCCTGGAGTAGTTCGTCTGGACAGGGATATTCACCCCTCCACTTT. It yields the protein CAWSSSSGQGYSPLHF. The rearrangement joins TRBV30 to TRBJ1-6; 8 positions match TRBD1. The J segment lost 8 bases and the V segment lost 2 bases, leaving 11 bases of the junction unmatched. This CDR3 has 16 residues. In germline, CDR1 is GTSNPN, CDR2 SVGIG (reference sequence).

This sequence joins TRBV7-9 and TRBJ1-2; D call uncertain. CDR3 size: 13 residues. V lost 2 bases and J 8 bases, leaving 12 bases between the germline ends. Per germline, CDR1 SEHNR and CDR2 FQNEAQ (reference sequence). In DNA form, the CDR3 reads TGTGCCAGCAGCTTAAGGACTCTTGGGGGCTACACCTTC. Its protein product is CASSLRTLGGYTF.

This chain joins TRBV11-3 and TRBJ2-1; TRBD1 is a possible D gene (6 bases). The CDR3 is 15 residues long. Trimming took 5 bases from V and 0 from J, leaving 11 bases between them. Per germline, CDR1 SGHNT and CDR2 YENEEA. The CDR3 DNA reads TGTGCCAGCAGCCAGGGGTCTAGCTCCTACAATGAGCAGTTCTTC. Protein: CASSQGSSSYNEQFF.

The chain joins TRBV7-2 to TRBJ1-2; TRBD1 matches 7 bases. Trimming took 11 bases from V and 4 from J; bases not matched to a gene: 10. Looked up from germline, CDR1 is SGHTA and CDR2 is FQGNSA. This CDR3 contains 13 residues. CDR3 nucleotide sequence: TGTGCCGGACAGGCGCCCTTCGGCTATGGCTACACCTTC. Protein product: CAGQAPFGYGYTF.

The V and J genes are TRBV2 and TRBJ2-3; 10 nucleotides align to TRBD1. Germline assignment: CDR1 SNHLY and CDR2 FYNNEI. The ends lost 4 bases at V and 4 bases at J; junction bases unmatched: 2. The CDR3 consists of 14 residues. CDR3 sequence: CASSADRGADTQYF. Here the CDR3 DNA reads TGTGCCAGCAGTGCGGACAGGGGGGCAGATACGCAGTATTTT.

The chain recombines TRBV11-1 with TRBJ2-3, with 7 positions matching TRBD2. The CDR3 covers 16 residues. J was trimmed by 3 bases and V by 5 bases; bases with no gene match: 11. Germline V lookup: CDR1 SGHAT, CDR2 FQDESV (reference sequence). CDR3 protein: CASSIGERGRTDTQYF. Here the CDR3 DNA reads TGTGCCAGCAGCATCGGGGAGCGGGGTCGTACAGATACGCAGTATTTT.

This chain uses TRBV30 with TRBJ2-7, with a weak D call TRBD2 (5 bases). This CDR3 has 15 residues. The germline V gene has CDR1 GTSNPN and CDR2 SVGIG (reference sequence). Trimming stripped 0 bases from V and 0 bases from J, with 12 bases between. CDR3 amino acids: CAWSVLGDSSYEQYF. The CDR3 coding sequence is TGTGCCTGGAGTGTACTCGGGGATAGCTCCTACGAGCAGTACTTC.

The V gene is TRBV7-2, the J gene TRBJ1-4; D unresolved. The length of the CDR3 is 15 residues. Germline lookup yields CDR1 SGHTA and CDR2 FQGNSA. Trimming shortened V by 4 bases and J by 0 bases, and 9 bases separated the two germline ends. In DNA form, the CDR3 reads TGTGCCAGCAGCTCCTCAGTTGCAACTAATGAAAAACTGTTTTTT. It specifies CASSSSVATNEKLFF.

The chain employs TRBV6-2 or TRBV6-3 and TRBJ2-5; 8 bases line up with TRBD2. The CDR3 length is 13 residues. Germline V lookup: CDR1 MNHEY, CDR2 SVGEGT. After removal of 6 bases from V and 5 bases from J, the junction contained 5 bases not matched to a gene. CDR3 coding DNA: TGTGCCAGCAGCAGCGGGGGACGGGAGACCCAGTACTTC. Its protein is CASSSGGRETQYF.

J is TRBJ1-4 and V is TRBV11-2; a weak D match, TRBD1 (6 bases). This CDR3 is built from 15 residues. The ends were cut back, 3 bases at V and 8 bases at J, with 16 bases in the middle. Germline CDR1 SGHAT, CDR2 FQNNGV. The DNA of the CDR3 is TGTGCCAGCAGCTTCTACGCGGGGGCGGAGGAAAAACTGTTTTTT. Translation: CASSFYAGAEEKLFF.

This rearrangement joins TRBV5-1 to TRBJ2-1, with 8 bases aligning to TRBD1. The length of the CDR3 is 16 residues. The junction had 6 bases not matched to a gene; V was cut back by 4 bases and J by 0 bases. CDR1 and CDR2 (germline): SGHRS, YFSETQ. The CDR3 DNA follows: TGCGCCAGCAGCGCTCGACAGGGGAGCTCCTACAATGAGCAGTTCTTC. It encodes CASSARQGSSYNEQFF.

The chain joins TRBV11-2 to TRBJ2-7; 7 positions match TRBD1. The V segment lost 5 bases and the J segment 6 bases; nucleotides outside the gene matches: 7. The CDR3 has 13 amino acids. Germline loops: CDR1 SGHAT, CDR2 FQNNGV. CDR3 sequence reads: CASSPHRGGEQYF. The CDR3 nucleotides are TGTGCCAGCAGCCCGCACAGGGGTGGCGAGCAGTACTTC.

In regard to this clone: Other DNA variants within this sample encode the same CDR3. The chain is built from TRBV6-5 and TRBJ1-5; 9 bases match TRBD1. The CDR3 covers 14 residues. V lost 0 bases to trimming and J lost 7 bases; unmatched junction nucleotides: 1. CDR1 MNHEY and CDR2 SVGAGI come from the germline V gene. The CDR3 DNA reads TGTGCCAGCAGTTACTCGACAGGGGGACAGCCCCAGCATTTT. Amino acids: CASSYSTGGQPQHF.

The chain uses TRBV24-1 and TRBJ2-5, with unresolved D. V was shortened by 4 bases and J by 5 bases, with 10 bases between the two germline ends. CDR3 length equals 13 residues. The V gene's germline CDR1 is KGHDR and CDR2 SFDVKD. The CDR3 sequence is CATSDARRETQYF. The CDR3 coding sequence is TGTGCCACCAGTGACGCACGCCGGGAGACCCAGTACTTC.

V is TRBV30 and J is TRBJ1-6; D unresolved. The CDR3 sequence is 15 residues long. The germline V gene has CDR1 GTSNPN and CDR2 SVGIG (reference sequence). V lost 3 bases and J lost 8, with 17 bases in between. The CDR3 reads CAWRGTGIRDSPLHF. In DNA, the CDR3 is TGTGCCTGGAGGGGTACCGGGATACGGGATTCACCCCTCCACTTT.

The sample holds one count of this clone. CDR3 bases: TGCAGCGTTGACCGACCCCTCGGGGGGAGCAATGAGCAGTTCTTC. Protein sequence: CSVDRPLGGSNEQFF. The chain has TRBV29-1 and TRBJ2-1; 7 bases fit TRBD2. CDR3 size: 15 residues. The ends lost 3 bases at V and 6 bases at J; junction bases unmatched: 11. Germline V gene data show CDR1 as SQVTM and CDR2 as ANQGSEA.

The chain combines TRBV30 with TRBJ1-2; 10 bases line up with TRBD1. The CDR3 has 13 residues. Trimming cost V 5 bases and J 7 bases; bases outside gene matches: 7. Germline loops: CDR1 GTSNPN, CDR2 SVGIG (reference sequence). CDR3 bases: TGTGCCTGGGGGACAGGGGCCCTCCTTGGCTACACCTTC. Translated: CAWGTGALLGYTF. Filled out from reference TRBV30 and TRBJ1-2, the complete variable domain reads SQTIHQWPATLVQPVGSPLSLECTVEGTSNPNLYWYRQAAGRGLQLLFYSVGIGQISSEVPQNLSASRPQDRQFILSSKKLLLSDSGFYLCAWGTGALLGYTFGSGTRLTVV.

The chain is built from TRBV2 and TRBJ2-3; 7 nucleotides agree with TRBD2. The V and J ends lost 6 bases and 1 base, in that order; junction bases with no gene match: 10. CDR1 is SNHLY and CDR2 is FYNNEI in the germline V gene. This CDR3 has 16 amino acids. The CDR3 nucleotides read TGTGCCAGCAGGGCCGGGGAGGGAGGGGGCACAGATACGCAGTATTTT. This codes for CASRAGEGGGTDTQYF. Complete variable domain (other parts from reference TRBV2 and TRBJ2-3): EPEVTQTPSHQVTQMGQEVILRCVPISNHLYFYWYRQILGQKVEFLVSFYNNEISEKSEIFDDQFSVERPDGSNFTLKIRSTKLEDSAMYFCASRAGEGGGTDTQYFGPGTRLTVL.

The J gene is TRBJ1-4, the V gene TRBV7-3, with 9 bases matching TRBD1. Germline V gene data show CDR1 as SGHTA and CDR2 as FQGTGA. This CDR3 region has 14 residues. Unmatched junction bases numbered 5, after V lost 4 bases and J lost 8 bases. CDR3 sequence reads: CASSSGQGEEKLFF. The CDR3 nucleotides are TGTGCCAGCAGCTCGGGACAGGGTGAGGAAAAACTGTTTTTT.

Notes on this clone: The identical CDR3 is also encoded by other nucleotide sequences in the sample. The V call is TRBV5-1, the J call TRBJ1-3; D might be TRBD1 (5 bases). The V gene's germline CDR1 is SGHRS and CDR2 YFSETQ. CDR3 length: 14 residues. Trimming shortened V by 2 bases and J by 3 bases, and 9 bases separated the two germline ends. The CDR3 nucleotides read TGCGCCAGCAGCTTAGCGGGGCATGGAAACACCATATATTTT. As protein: CASSLAGHGNTIYF.

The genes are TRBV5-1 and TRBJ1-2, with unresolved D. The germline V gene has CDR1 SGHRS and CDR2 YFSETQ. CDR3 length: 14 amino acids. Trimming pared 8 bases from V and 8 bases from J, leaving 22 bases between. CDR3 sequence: CARKRPTLDRGYTF. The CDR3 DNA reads TGCGCCAGAAAAAGGCCGACCCTAGACCGGGGCTACACCTTC.

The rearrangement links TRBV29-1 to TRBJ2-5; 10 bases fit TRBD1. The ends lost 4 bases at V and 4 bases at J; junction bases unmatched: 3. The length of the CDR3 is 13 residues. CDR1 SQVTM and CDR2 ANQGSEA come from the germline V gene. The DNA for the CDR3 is TGCAGCGTTGGACAGGGGGCTCCAGAGACCCAGTACTTC. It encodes CSVGQGAPETQYF.

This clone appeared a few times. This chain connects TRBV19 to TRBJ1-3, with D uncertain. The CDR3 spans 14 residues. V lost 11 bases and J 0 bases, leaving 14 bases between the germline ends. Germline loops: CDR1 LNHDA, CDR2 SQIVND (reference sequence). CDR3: CAGGDGGSGNTIYF. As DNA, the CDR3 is TGTGCCGGAGGAGACGGTGGCTCTGGAAACACCATATATTTT.

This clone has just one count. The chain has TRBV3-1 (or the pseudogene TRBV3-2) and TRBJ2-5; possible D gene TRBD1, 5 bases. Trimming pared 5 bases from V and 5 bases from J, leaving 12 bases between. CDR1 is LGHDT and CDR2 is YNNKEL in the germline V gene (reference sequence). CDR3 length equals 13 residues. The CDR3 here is CASSIGAGETQYF. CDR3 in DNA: TGTGCCAGCAGCATAGGGGCCGGGGAGACCCAGTACTTC.